The rows below give T cell receptor beta chains drawn from one sample of a study of blood T cells in healthy people across ages. TCRdb fed the 5' RACE reads into MiXCR, producing one record per CDR3 protein. The sample holds 1,300,000 or so distinct CDR3 sequences; approximately 59% are singletons and the top ten take under 8.5%. What was sequenced was blood. All receptors come from a man younger than 35 in good health. Both conserved end residues are trimmed from each CDR3. Fields, in order: V gene, D gene, J gene, CDR3 protein. D genes are given only for firm matches.

>TRBV2|TRBD2|TRBJ2-7
ASSPTSGSNNEQY
>TRBV21-1|NA|NA
ASNRGQQGSGKETQY
>TRBV10-3|TRBD2|TRBJ2-1
AISGGLAGGGIYNEQF
>TRBV20-1|TRBD2|TRBJ2-4
SARDLGGSEQY
>TRBV4-2|TRBD2|TRBJ2-3
ASSRLAGGGADTQY
>TRBV9|NA|TRBJ2-2
ASSPGPGELF
>TRBV20-1|NA|TRBJ2-7
SAGGRHEGRTEQY
>TRBV5-1|TRBD2|TRBJ2-1
ATRLAGLNEQF
>TRBV28|TRBD1|TRBJ2-7
ASTRQGSGEQY
>TRBV4-1|NA|TRBJ2-7
ASSQVAGSPYEQY
>TRBV20-1|TRBD1|TRBJ2-7
SARDGTVASYEQY
>TRBV6-2/TRBV6-3|NA|TRBJ2-7
ASSYRGFEQY
>TRBV20-1|TRBD1|TRBJ1-2
SAKNTGAGYGYT
>TRBV19|TRBD1|TRBJ2-5
ASSPDRATQETQY
>TRBV10-3|TRBD2|TRBJ2-7
ALPPGGTSGFYEQY
>TRBV12-5|TRBD2|TRBJ2-5
ASGLPPSGRAYQETQY
>TRBV12-3/TRBV12-4|TRBD2|TRBJ2-1
ASRLAGGWNEQF
>TRBV29-1|NA|TRBJ2-4
SASRQVEGDIQY
>TRBV28|NA|TRBJ1-2
ASSSPQVSRGAGYGYT
>TRBV20-1|TRBD2|TRBJ2-7
SARALAGDEQY
>TRBV6-5|NA|TRBJ1-1
ASSYRVANTEAF
>TRBV12-3/TRBV12-4|NA|TRBJ1-2
AGSFLGTNYGYT
>TRBV29-1|NA|TRBJ2-3
SAILRTSAAGTDTQY